This T cell receptor beta chain was sequenced during a study of T-cell reconstitution after alpha-beta-depleted transplantation in children. V lost 3 bases, J lost 0 bases, and 10 bases stayed unmatched. CDR3 size: 17 residues. Germline CDR1 is SEHNR and CDR2 is FQNEAQ (reference sequence). The TCRbeta library was prepared with unique molecular identifiers. TCRdb passed the PCR reads through MiXCR, listing each CDR3 protein once. The sample has some 350,000 distinct CDR3 sequences, approximately 10% seen once. Material: PBMCs from the stem cell graft donor, obtained from the stem cell graft. This sequence originates from a human donor who donated a stem cell graft to a child with acute lymphoblastic leukemia. The chain employs TRBV7-9 and TRBJ2-5; 7 positions match TRBD1. This chain's CDR3 is CASSFRRDREYQETQYF. The CDR3 coding sequence is TGTGCCAGCAGCTTTCGTAGAGACAGGGAGTACCAAGAGACCCAGTACTTC.